Here is one TCR beta chain with its context. It has no known antigen specificity. Per-base qualities were not stored, and no clone one base away is much larger. The sample comes from a study of blood T cell repertoires in COVID-19 (dated by TCRdb to 2019 to 2021). Regarding the complete study: Samples covering the acute and convalescent phases of COVID-19 were provided by collaborators in the United States, Italy and Spain. The material from the prospective study consisted of cDNA or gDNA derived from T cells, B-cell-depleted T cells, or PBMCs. The dataset comprised deeply sampled blood TCRbeta repertoires from subjects exposed to, actively infected with, or recovered from COVID-19. A freely available public database, intended as a resource for researchers studying the immune response to SARS-CoV-2, is where the repertoires were released. Samples came from the ongoing ImmuneRACE study (first 160 participants) plus 1,254 subjects from 6 global collaborators. The sample metadata nearly always contained a de-identified subject ID, COVID-19 status, age in years and sex. HLA class I and class II types, where available, came from metadata supplied by the sample provider rather than from assay-based typing.

What the work shows at the level of the full study, not this receptor alone: The amount of clinical and demographic metadata varied by source and participant and was provided uncurated.

The immunoSEQ Assay, a bias-controlled multiplex PCR, was used to amplify TCRbeta CDR3 regions from genomic DNA. On the authors' methods: The number of nucleated cells in each sample was estimated by amplification of reference gene primers within the assay. To quantify the absolute abundance of each unique TCRbeta CDR3 rearrangement, sequence reads were collapsed and filtered. For each sample, productive Simpson clonality was calculated as the square root of Simpson's diversity index over productive rearrangements. TCRdb took this table from immuneACCESS and kept in-frame rearrangements with V and J called. Such tables lack part of the clones; where checked against another copy, unresolved V genes explain under half of the gap, and the rest is unexplained. That table supplies the V and J calls and clone size; D and trimming were determined from the DNA. This sample holds approximately 130,000 clones; 88% were observed only once. The ten largest clones represent approximately 8.1% of the sample.

CDR1 and CDR2 are read off the germline V gene (reference sequence) as SGHNT and YYREEE. Its CDR3 holds 14 amino acids, cysteine through phenylalanine. Solely the CDR3 DNA is kept, with 42 bases framed from the first base. V is pared back by 4 bases and J by 2 bases, with 9 bases lying between the germline termini. Whole blood was collected in K2EDTA tubes by collaborating institutions according to the institutions' own protocols. Collaborator samples were shipped for TCRbeta analysis as frozen whole blood, isolated PBMCs, or DNA extracted from either sample type. Sequencing was performed on peripheral blood. The receptor chain draws on TRBV5-4 and TRBJ1-4; a tentative D match to TRBD1 spans 6 bases. The clonotype was recovered from a man aged 45-65 years with acute or convalescent COVID-19. The DNA is TGTGCCAGCAGCGCGGGGGGCACTAATGAAAAACTGTTTTTT. Its protein product is CASSAGGTNEKLFF.